This T cell receptor beta chain was observed in a study of CD8 T cells in cerebrospinal fluid in Alzheimer's disease. TCRdb re-called the 10x single-cell sequencing reads and catalogs CDR3 proteins one per entry, DNA excluded. Its listing shows 1,400 to 1,500 distinct CDR3 sequences. This CDR3 is built from 14 residues. Germline V gene data show CDR1 as DFQATT and CDR2 as SNEGSKA (reference sequence). This clonotype was sampled from a human donor with Alzheimer's disease. The chain uses TRBV20-1 and TRBJ2-5; TCRdb returns TRBD2, unconfirmable since there is no DNA. The sample consisted of cerebrospinal fluid. The CDR3: CSARDRSGRETQYF.